The 27 T cell receptor beta chains below were found in one sample sequenced in a study of blood T cell repertoires in COVID-19 (dated by TCRdb to about 2020). The protocol used for the library was the immunoSEQ multiplex PCR assay. TCRdb's version of the immuneACCESS table is confined to in-frame rearrangements and falls short of the full clone set. An unresolved V gene accounts for under half of the shortfall where checked; the remainder is of unknown origin. Here the sample has 200,000 to 250,000 clones; 80% to 90% occur a single time. The ten largest clones add up to around 3.7% of the sample. Sequenced sample: PBMCs or T cells enriched from blood (not recorded which). The receptors were sampled from a woman under 40 who had been exposed to COVID-19.

This clone was found once. The V call is TRBV3-1 (or the pseudogene TRBV3-2), the J call TRBJ2-1; TRBD2 agrees at 10 bases. Per germline, CDR1 LGHDT and CDR2 YNNKEL (reference sequence). V shed 4 bases, J shed 10 bases, and the junction held 13 bases outside the gene matches. This CDR3 region has 16 residues. For the CDR3, the DNA is TGTGCCAGCAGCCCCATAGCGGGAGGATTGGGCGGGGAGCAGTTCTTC. It yields the protein CASSPIAGGLGGEQFF.

V gene TRBV7-9 combines with J gene TRBJ2-1, with unresolved D. CDR1 SEHNR and CDR2 FQNEAQ come from the germline V gene (reference sequence). The CDR3 loop spans 15 amino acids. Deletions cut 2 bases from V and 2 bases from J, with 10 bases between. CDR3 coding DNA: TGTGCCAGCAGCTTAACGCTAGGCCCCTACAATGAGCAGTTCTTC. It translates to CASSLTLGPYNEQFF.

The chain carries TRBV2 and TRBJ1-1, with D perhaps TRBD1 (5 bases). V shed 1 base and J shed 6 bases, with 21 bases lying between them. The germline V gene encodes CDR1 SNHLY and CDR2 FYNNEI. CDR3 length: 17 amino acids. The DNA of the CDR3 is TGTGCCAGCAGTGAAGGGGGGTGGGCAGGGAGGACCCCTGAAGCTTTCTTT. This sequence encodes CASSEGGWAGRTPEAFF. The variable domain in full, completed from reference TRBV2 and TRBJ1-1, reads EPEVTQTPSHQVTQMGQEVILRCVPISNHLYFYWYRQILGQKVEFLVSFYNNEISEKSEIFDDQFSVERPDGSNFTLKIRSTKLEDSAMYFCASSEGGWAGRTPEAFFGQGTRLTVV.

The rearrangement uses TRBV4-2 and TRBJ2-5; TRBD1 matches at 9 bases. V was clipped by 1 base and J by 3 bases; unmatched bases: 0. The germline CDR1 and CDR2 sequences are LGHNA and YNFKEQ. The length of the CDR3 is 14 residues. The DNA for the CDR3 is TGTGCCAGCAGCCAAGGGACAGGGGAAGAGACCCAGTACTTC. Residues: CASSQGTGEETQYF.

This chain connects TRBV24-1 to TRBJ1-2; D possibly corresponds to TRBD1 (6 bases). V lost 4 bases and J 4 bases, leaving 12 bases between the germline ends. The V gene's germline CDR1 is KGHDR and CDR2 SFDVKD. The CDR3 is 14 residues long. CDR3 DNA: TGTGCCACCAGTGAAAGGACAGCCAGCTATGGCTACACCTTC. This translates into CATSERTASYGYTF.

This clone was seen a few times. The rearrangement uses TRBV6-5 and TRBJ1-2; perhaps TRBD1 as D (6 bases). The CDR3 consists of 14 residues. Germline V gene data show CDR1 as MNHEY and CDR2 as SVGAGI. The V end lost 6 bases, the J end lost 5 bases, and 16 bases lay between the germline ends. The DNA of the CDR3 is TGTGCCAGCAGCCCAGGGGTTCAAGCTTATGGCTACACCTTC. Amino acid sequence: CASSPGVQAYGYTF.

The chain recombines TRBV29-1 with TRBJ2-7; D is uncertain. This CDR3 has 12 amino acids. Germline V gene data show CDR1 as SQVTM and CDR2 as ANQGSEA. V lost 6 bases and J lost 5, with 14 bases in between. CDR3 sequence (DNA): TGCAGCGTGGTGGTAGTTCTGAACGAGCAGTACTTC. Protein product: CSVVVVLNEQYF.

As DNA, the CDR3 is TGTGCCAGCAGCCAATCGGGGGCCGGGCCCTACAATGAGCAGTTCTTC. This encodes CASSQSGAGPYNEQFF. V gene TRBV16 combines with J gene TRBJ2-1, with a weak D call TRBD1 (6 bases). The CDR3 contains 16 residues. Germline CDR1 reads KGHSY; CDR2 reads FQNENV. Deletions cut 0 bases from V and 2 bases from J, with 11 bases between.

The chain couples TRBV30 to TRBJ1-1; unclear D gene. The CDR3 length is 13 residues. Germline V lookup: CDR1 GTSNPN, CDR2 SVGIG (reference sequence). V was pared by 3 bases and J by 2 bases, with 10 bases between. The CDR3 loop reads CAWSAKHNTEAFF. In DNA, the CDR3 is TGTGCCTGGAGCGCAAAGCATAACACTGAAGCTTTCTTT.

Only one count was recorded for this clone. The V call is TRBV3-1 (or the pseudogene TRBV3-2), the J call TRBJ1-4; D not certain. Germline V CDR1 and CDR2: LGHDT, YNNKEL (reference sequence). This CDR3 contains 14 residues. Between the trimmed V and J ends, which lost 1 base and 4 bases, there was a span of 7 bases. For the CDR3, the DNA is TGTGCCAGCAGCCAAGGGACTCATAATGAAAAACTGTTTTTT. It specifies CASSQGTHNEKLFF.

CDR3 DNA sequence: TGCGCCAGCAGCGGCAACAGGGGTCTAGGGGCCAAAAACATTCAGTACTTC. Protein product: CASSGNRGLGAKNIQYF. The chain couples TRBV5-1 to TRBJ2-4, with TRBD1 matching 7 bases. Germline V lookup: CDR1 SGHRS, CDR2 YFSETQ. This CDR3 spans 17 amino acids. J was trimmed by 1 base and V by 4 bases; bases with no gene match: 11.

CDR3 sequence: CASSIIGQGGGTQYF. The CDR3 region has the DNA TGTGCCAGTAGTATCATAGGGCAGGGAGGTGGTACGCAGTATTTT. The V call is TRBV19, the J call TRBJ2-3; the D gene is possibly TRBD2 (6 bases). This CDR3 has 15 amino acids. Germline V CDR1 and CDR2: LNHDA, SQIVND (reference sequence). Trimming pared 3 bases from V and 8 bases from J, leaving 18 bases between.

The chain employs TRBV7-2 and TRBJ2-7; TRBD2 aligns across 13 bases. In germline, CDR1 is SGHTA, CDR2 FQGNSA. The CDR3 loop spans 18 amino acids. V lost 5 bases and J lost 0; bases outside the gene matches: 10. The CDR3 DNA follows: TGTGCCAGCAGCAAGAGGACTAGCGGGAGCCATAGCTCCTACGAGCAGTACTTC. Amino acid sequence: CASSKRTSGSHSSYEQYF.

The chain links TRBV3-1 (or the pseudogene TRBV3-2) to TRBJ2-3; 9 nucleotides line up with TRBD2. The V segment lost 1 base and the J segment 8 bases; nucleotides outside the gene matches: 7. The CDR3 is 15 amino acids. Germline V CDR1 and CDR2: LGHDT, YNNKEL (reference sequence). CDR3 residues: CASSQALSGSPTQYF. The CDR3, as DNA: TGTGCCAGCAGCCAAGCGCTTAGCGGGAGCCCTACGCAGTATTTT.

The chain carries TRBV5-4 and TRBJ2-3; 9 nucleotides agree with TRBD2. Germline V gene sequence: CDR1 SGHNT, CDR2 YYREEE (reference sequence). The CDR3 is made up of 16 amino acids. J lost 5 bases, V lost 3 bases, and 10 bases had no gene match. Written as DNA, the CDR3 is TGTGCCAGCAGCTCCGTGGCGGGAGGGTCAGGAGATACGCAGTATTTT. Its translation: CASSSVAGGSGDTQYF.

Comments on this clone: A read error may produce the germline difference seen at one junction end. The chain uses TRBV7-7 and TRBJ2-3, with D tentatively TRBD2 (6 bases). This CDR3 contains 15 residues. The V gene's germline CDR1 is SSHAT and CDR2 FNYEAQ (reference sequence). DNA for the CDR3: TGTGCTAGCAGCCAACTAGGAGGGTGGACAGATACGCAGTATTTT. Translated, it gives CASSQLGGWTDTQYF.

The V and J genes are TRBV20-1 and TRBJ1-2, with D perhaps matching TRBD1 (6 bases). The CDR3 has 13 residues. V dropped 3 bases and J dropped 2 bases, with 10 bases sitting between them. Germline V gene data show CDR1 as DFQATT and CDR2 as SNEGSKA (reference sequence). The CDR3 reads CSASLGANYGYTF. The CDR3 DNA reads TGCAGTGCTAGTCTGGGGGCGAACTATGGCTACACCTTC.

This chain uses TRBV5-1 with TRBJ1-2, with D perhaps TRBD1 (6 bases). Looked up from germline, CDR1 is SGHRS and CDR2 is YFSETQ. The CDR3 runs 14 residues. Trimming removed 4 bases at V and 2 bases at J, with 12 bases between. CDR3 residues: CASSPGHGNYGYTF. For the CDR3, the DNA is TGCGCCAGCAGCCCGGGACACGGGAACTATGGCTACACCTTC.

This chain links TRBV2 with TRBJ1-5; the D is unclear. Per germline, CDR1 SNHLY and CDR2 FYNNEI. This CDR3 contains 16 residues. The V and J ends lost 6 bases and 5 bases respectively, with 20 bases between them. CDR3 coding DNA: TGTGCCAGCAGCCCTGAGGGCGCCTTGGTGCATCAGCCCCAGCATTTT. As protein: CASSPEGALVHQPQHF.

V usage is TRBV5-6 and J usage is TRBJ2-7; 7 bases map to TRBD1. The CDR3 has 14 amino acids. Per germline, CDR1 SGHDT and CDR2 YYEEEE. The trim removed 0 bases at V and 3 bases at J, leaving 3 bases unmatched. The CDR3 loop is CASSLGQGVYEQYF. The CDR3 DNA follows: TGTGCCAGCAGCTTGGGACAGGGAGTCTACGAGCAGTACTTC.

The V gene is TRBV4-1, the J gene TRBJ2-7; the match to TRBD2 covers 11 bases. V gave up 4 bases and J gave up 1 base; unmatched junction bases: 6. The CDR3 extends over 16 amino acids. Germline V CDR1 and CDR2: MGHRA, YSYEKL. The CDR3 coding sequence is TGCGCCAGCAGCCCGGCCGGGACTAGCGGATCCTACGAGCAGTACTTC. Its translation: CASSPAGTSGSYEQYF.

This rearrangement joins TRBV13 to TRBJ1-2; D uncertain. Trimming took off 2 bases at V and 0 bases at J, with 7 bases between the two ends. CDR1 is PRHDT and CDR2 is FYEKMQ in the germline V gene (reference sequence). The CDR3 is made up of 14 amino acids. CDR3 protein: CASSLLQPNYGYTF. CDR3 DNA sequence: TGTGCCAGCAGCTTACTACAGCCTAACTATGGCTACACCTTC. Drawing the rest from reference TRBV13 and TRBJ1-2, the complete variable domain is AAGVIQSPRHLIKEKRETATLKCYPIPRHDTVYWYQQGPGQDPQFLISFYEKMQSDKGSIPDRFSAQQFSDYHSELNMSSLELGDSALYFCASSLLQPNYGYTFGSGTRLTVV.

The chain uses TRBV5-6 and TRBJ1-2; TRBD1 matches 9 bases. CDR1 is SGHDT and CDR2 is YYEEEE in the germline V gene. The CDR3 runs to 14 residues. V shed 4 bases and J 5 bases; nucleotides not matched to a gene: 6. The CDR3 here is CASSPQGAPYGYTF. The CDR3, as DNA: TGTGCCAGCAGCCCACAGGGGGCTCCATATGGCTACACCTTC.

This sequence joins TRBV29-1 and TRBJ1-2, with a tentative D call TRBD1 (5 bases). This CDR3 contains 15 residues. Germline V lookup: CDR1 SQVTM, CDR2 ANQGSEA. V was shortened by 0 bases and J by 1 base, with 12 bases between the two germline ends. The CDR3 DNA is TGCAGCGTTGAAGATCCTTGGGGCCTTAACTATGGCTACACCTTC. It encodes CSVEDPWGLNYGYTF.

This chain joins TRBV7-8 and TRBJ2-1; tentative D call: TRBD2 (6 bases). The CDR3 runs to 15 residues. V shed 1 base and J shed 3 bases, with 10 bases lying between them. The germline V gene encodes CDR1 SGHVS and CDR2 FQNEAQ. Here the CDR3 DNA reads TGTGCCAGCAGCTTAGGTGGAGGGTTCTACAATGAGCAGTTCTTC. It is translated as CASSLGGGFYNEQFF.

V is TRBV5-1 and J is TRBJ2-3, with D tentatively TRBD1 (6 bases). The CDR3 runs 15 residues. V lost 0 bases and J 4 bases, leaving 12 bases between the germline ends. Germline V lookup: CDR1 SGHRS, CDR2 YFSETQ. This chain's CDR3 is CASSLVGGRADTQYF. The CDR3 coding sequence is TGCGCCAGCAGCTTGGTTGGGGGCCGAGCAGATACGCAGTATTTT.

The rearrangement links TRBV6-2 or TRBV6-3 to TRBJ2-6, with no clear D. The CDR3 is 15 residues long. CDR1 MNHEY and CDR2 SVGEGT come from the germline V gene. The ends were cut back, 2 bases at V and 4 bases at J, with 9 bases in the middle. CDR3 sequence: CASSYGLLGANVLTF. CDR3 nucleotide sequence: TGTGCCAGCAGTTACGGCCTCTTAGGGGCCAACGTCCTGACTTTC.